Each of the 16 T cell receptor beta chains below was sequenced from the same sample in a study of molecular identifiers for immune sequencing clone quantification (dated by TCRdb to 2016 to 2018). The library was generated by PCR. Reads for this sample came from an Illumina HiSeq 4000. Through fastp at Q25 and MiXCR, TCRdb rebuilt clones from the public reads, retaining in-frame beta chains. Every distinct CDR3 protein forms one entry, paired with its most common genes and DNA. The sample has about 60,000 distinct CDR3 sequences on record, around 19% of them singletons. The biggest ten clones account for 1.1% to 1.5% of the sample. Sequencing was carried out using naive CD8+ T cells from blood, with Jurkat cell RNA spiked in. Sample cell subset or site, as interpreted from the label and publication: FACS-sorted CD8+CD4-CCR7+CD45RA+ naive T cells. The origin of the receptors is a human donor in good health. Some libraries in this study had Jurkat cell RNA spiked in.

The chain uses TRBV27 and TRBJ2-3, with 12 positions matching TRBD2. The length of the CDR3 is 16 residues. The ends lost 5 bases at V and 2 bases at J; junction bases unmatched: 5. The germline V gene has CDR1 MNHEY and CDR2 SMNVEV (reference sequence). Here the CDR3 reads CASSQLAGGDTDTQYF. The CDR3 nucleotides read TGTGCCAGCAGTCAACTAGCGGGAGGAGACACAGATACGCAGTATTTT.

This clonotype was seen ten or more times. This chain uses TRBV7-9 with TRBJ2-3; perhaps TRBD2 as D (6 bases). The CDR3 contains 12 residues. The germline CDR1 and CDR2 sequences are SEHNR and FQNEAQ (reference sequence). Trimming shortened V by 8 bases and J by 3 bases, and 9 bases separated the two germline ends. CDR3 DNA: TGTGCCAGCCACCGGGAGACAGATACGCAGTATTTT. Translating it yields CASHRETDTQYF.

This clonotype was seen at least ten times. V gene TRBV4-3 combines with J gene TRBJ2-1; D might be TRBD2 (5 bases). The V gene lost 1 base and the J gene lost 3 bases, with 19 bases spanning the gap. CDR1 is LGHNA and CDR2 is YSLEER in the germline V gene. The CDR3 runs 18 residues. In nucleotides, the CDR3 is TGCGCCAGCAGCCAAGGAGCGGCACTGAGTTACCACTACAATGAGCAGTTCTTC. This gives the protein CASSQGAALSYHYNEQFF.

This clonotype was counted at least ten times. This rearrangement joins TRBV30 to TRBJ1-1; 9 bases agree with TRBD1. CDR1 and CDR2 (germline): GTSNPN, SVGIG (reference sequence). This CDR3 is built from 12 residues. V was pared by 5 bases and J by 5 bases, with 3 bases of the junction left unmatched. The CDR3 coding sequence is TGTGCCTGGGACAGGGGGGAAACTGAAGCTTTCTTT. Protein: CAWDRGETEAFF.

Turning to this clonotype: A read error may be the cause here, since a much bigger clone is one base away. J is TRBJ1-5 and V is TRBV27; 10 bases map to TRBD1. J gave up 6 bases and V 5 bases, and 10 bases lay outside the gene matches. The length of the CDR3 is 16 residues. CDR1 and CDR2 from the germline V gene are MNHEY and SMNVEV (reference sequence). The CDR3, as DNA: TGTGCCAGCAGTCCCTCGACAGGGGGCCAGGCTCAGCCCCAGCATTTT. It encodes CASSPSTGGQAQPQHF.

This clonotype was recorded a few times. The rearrangement uses TRBV9 and TRBJ1-6, with TRBD1 matching over 10 bases. Germline CDR1 SGDLS, CDR2 YYNGEE. The V segment lost 4 bases and the J segment 4 bases; nucleotides outside the gene matches: 20. This CDR3 contains 21 residues. CDR3 amino acids: CASSPSPGTGVIPLYNSPLHF. The CDR3 DNA sequence: TGTGCCAGCAGCCCGTCTCCGGGGACAGGGGTGATCCCCCTTTATAATTCACCCCTCCACTTT.

This clonotype was seen at least ten times. CDR3 residues: CASSYSGSGNQPQHF. The CDR3 nucleotides are TGTGCCAGCAGTTACTCCGGCTCGGGGAACCAGCCCCAGCATTTT. V and J are TRBV6-2 or TRBV6-3 and TRBJ1-5; D not certain. The germline V gene has CDR1 MNHEY and CDR2 SVGEGT. Between the trimmed V and J ends, which lost 0 bases and 7 bases, there was a span of 13 bases. This CDR3 has 15 residues.

Remarks on this clonotype: A much larger clone lies a single base off, so this may be a read error. The rearrangement joins TRBV3-1 to TRBJ1-5, with D perhaps matching TRBD1 (5 bases). V lost 0 bases, J lost 5 bases, and 11 bases lay in between. Germline V CDR1 and CDR2: LGHDT, YNNKEL (reference sequence). CDR3 length equals 15 residues. The CDR3 DNA reads TGTGCCAGCAGCCAAGACGGGGGAAGCGATCAGCCCCAGCATTTT. Amino acid sequence: CASSQDGGSDQPQHF.

This clonotype came up many times. This chain uses TRBV4-1 with TRBJ1-6; D unresolved. The germline V and J ends were trimmed by 0 bases and 3 bases, with 9 bases remaining between them. Germline V lookup: CDR1 MGHRA, CDR2 YSYEKL. This CDR3 has 16 amino acids. This CDR3 reads CASSQELGLYNSPLHF. Written as DNA, the CDR3 is TGCGCCAGCAGCCAAGAGTTGGGCCTCTATAATTCACCCCTCCACTTT.

This clonotype was seen a few times. V and J are TRBV12-3 or TRBV12-4 and TRBJ2-7; 7 nucleotides match TRBD2. The CDR3 spans 15 residues. V was clipped by 6 bases and J by 2 bases; unmatched bases: 10. CDR3 sequence reads: CASSQSNLAAYEQYF. DNA for the CDR3: TGTGCCAGCAGCCAATCGAACCTAGCGGCCTACGAGCAGTACTTC.

Of note for this clonotype: A much larger clone lies a single base off, so this may be a read error. CDR3 sequence reads: CANSPTGPTDTQYF. As DNA, the CDR3 is TGTGCCAACTCACCAACGGGACCCACAGATACGCAGTATTTT. The chain is built from TRBV18 and TRBJ2-3; D may match TRBD1 or TRBD2 (5 bases each). The CDR3 is 14 amino acids. From germline, CDR1 is KGHSH and CDR2 LQKENI.

This clonotype came up a few times. This rearrangement joins TRBV6-5 to TRBJ1-2; the D is unclear. The CDR3 totals 15 residues. Between the trimmed V and J ends, which lost 5 bases and 2 bases, there was a span of 15 bases. Germline V gene lookup returns CDR1 MNHEY and CDR2 SVGAGI. CDR3 sequence (DNA): TGTGCCAGCAGTACCCTGCCGGAAAGGAACTATGGCTACACCTTC. It yields the protein CASSTLPERNYGYTF.

This chain connects TRBV27 to TRBJ2-2; D call uncertain. Germline CDR1 reads MNHEY; CDR2 reads SMNVEV (reference sequence). This CDR3 is built from 12 residues. V lost 5 bases and J 5 bases, leaving 6 bases between the germline ends. CDR3 region: CASSTVTGELFF. CDR3 DNA: TGTGCCAGCAGTACAGTAACCGGGGAGCTGTTTTTT.

This clonotype was seen a single time. This may be a read error: a much more frequent sequence differs by one nucleotide. V gene TRBV27 combines with J gene TRBJ2-7, with unresolved D. The CDR3 is made up of 14 amino acids. The germline V gene has CDR1 MNHEY and CDR2 SMNVEV (reference sequence). The CDR3 sequence: CACSFGTYSYEQYF. DNA for the CDR3: TGTGCCTGCAGTTTCGGTACTTACTCCTACGAGCAGTACTTC.

This clonotype has a handful of counts. The rearrangement uses TRBV5-6 and TRBJ1-5, with D unclear. Trimming left V 1 base short and J 9 bases short, with 8 bases between. This CDR3 contains 12 residues. Germline CDR1 reads SGHDT; CDR2 reads YYEEEE. CDR3 in DNA: TGTGCCAGCAGCTTGCAAGAGGGGCCCCAGCATTTT. Translated: CASSLQEGPQHF.

On this clonotype: Since a much larger clone is just one base distant, this may be a read error. The chain employs TRBV7-2 and TRBJ2-1; D is perhaps TRBD1 (5 bases). CDR3 length: 16 amino acids. Looked up from germline, CDR1 is SGHTA and CDR2 is FQGNSA. CDR3 in DNA: TGTGCCAGCAGTCAAACAGGACCATTCTCCTACAGTGAGCAGTTCTTC. It translates to CASSQTGPFSYSEQFF. The full variable domain, with the rest looked up from reference TRBV7-2 and TRBJ2-1, is GAGVSQSPSNKVTEKGKDVELRCDPISGHTALYWYRQSLGQGLEFLIYFQGNSAPDKSGLPSDRFSAERTGGSVSTLTIQRTQQEDSAVYLCASSQTGPFSYSEQFFGPGTRLTVL.